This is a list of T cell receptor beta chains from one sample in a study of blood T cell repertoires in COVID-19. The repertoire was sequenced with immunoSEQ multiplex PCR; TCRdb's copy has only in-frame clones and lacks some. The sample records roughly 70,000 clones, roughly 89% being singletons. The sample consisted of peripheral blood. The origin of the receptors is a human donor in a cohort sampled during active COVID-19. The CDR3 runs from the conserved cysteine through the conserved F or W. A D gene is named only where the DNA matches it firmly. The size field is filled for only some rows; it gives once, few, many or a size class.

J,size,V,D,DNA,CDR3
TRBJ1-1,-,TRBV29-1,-,TGCAGCGTTGACCAGGGTTCGAACACTGAAGCTTTCTTT,CSVDQGSNTEAFF
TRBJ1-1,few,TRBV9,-,TGTGCCAGCAGCGGCGAGACAGTCCAAGCTGAAGCTTTCTTT,CASSGETVQAEAFF
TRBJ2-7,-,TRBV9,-,TGTGCCAGCAGCGTAACTTACGGGAGTCCCTACGAGCAGTACTTC,CASSVTYGSPYEQYF
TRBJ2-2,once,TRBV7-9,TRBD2,TGTGCCAGCAGCTCTACTAGCGGGGGAGACACCGGGGAGCTGTTTTTT,CASSSTSGGDTGELFF
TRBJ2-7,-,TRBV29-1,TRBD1,TGCAGCGCCGCAGGGGGCGAGACAGGGGGCACATACGAGCAGTACTTC,CSAAGGETGGTYEQYF
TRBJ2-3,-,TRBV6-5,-,TGTGCCAGCAGTTGGCGGGACACAGATACGCAGTATTTT,CASSWRDTDTQYF
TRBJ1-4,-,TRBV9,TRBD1,TGTGCCAGCAGCGTGGGACAGAGCATTGGGGAAAAACTGTTTTTT,CASSVGQSIGEKLFF
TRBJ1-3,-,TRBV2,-,TGTGCCAGCGAACCGGGATTCTCTGGAAACACCATATATTTT,CASEPGFSGNTIYF
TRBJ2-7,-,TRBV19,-,TGTGCCAGTAGTAAAGTCCCAGGGTCAAAGGCGAACGAGCAGTACTTC,CASSKVPGSKANEQYF
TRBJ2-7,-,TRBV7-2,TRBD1,TGTGCCAGCAGCGTTAGGGGGCTAGACTCCTACGAGCAGTACTTC,CASSVRGLDSYEQYF
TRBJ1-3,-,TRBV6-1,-,TGTGCCAGCAGTGAAGCTCAGGACAGTGGAAACACCATATATTTT,CASSEAQDSGNTIYF
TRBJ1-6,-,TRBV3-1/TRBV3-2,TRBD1,TGTGCCAGCAGCCAAGCGGGACAGTTGGATTCACCCCTCCACTTT,CASSQAGQLDSPLHF
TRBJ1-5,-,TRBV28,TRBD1,TGTGCCAGCAGTCAACCCGGCAGGGGGTCGGGCAATCAGCCCCAGCATTTT,CASSQPGRGSGNQPQHF
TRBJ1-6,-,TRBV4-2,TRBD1,TGTGCCAGCAGCCAAGAGGGACAGGGATCATCCTATAATTCACCCCTCCACTTT,CASSQEGQGSSYNSPLHF
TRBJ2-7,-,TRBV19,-,TGTGCCAGTACAGACAGGACCACCTACGAGCAGTACTTC,CASTDRTTYEQYF
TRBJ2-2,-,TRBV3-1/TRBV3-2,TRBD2,TGTGCCAGCAGCCAAGATAGCGGGCGCACCGGGGAGCTGTTTTTT,CASSQDSGRTGELFF
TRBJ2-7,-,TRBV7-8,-,TGTGCCAGCAGCTCTAGTTGGGAGCAGTACTTC,CASSSSWEQYF
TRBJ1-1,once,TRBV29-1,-,TGCAGCGTTGAACAGGCCAGTCCGGAAGCTTTCTTT,CSVEQASPEAFF
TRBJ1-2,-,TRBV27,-,TGTGCCAGCAGTTTAATCCCCTCGACACCGTACTATGGCTACACCTTC,CASSLIPSTPYYGYTF
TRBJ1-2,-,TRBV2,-,TGTGCCAGCACCCAGACAGTACGGGGCTACACCTTC,CASTQTVRGYTF
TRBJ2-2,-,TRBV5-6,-,TGTGCCAGCAGCTTGGTGGGGCAGGGCAGGGCCGGGGAGCTGTTTTTT,CASSLVGQGRAGELFF
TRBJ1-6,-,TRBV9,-,TGTGCCAGCAGCGTAGGAGCCGGACAGAATTCACCCCTCCACTTT,CASSVGAGQNSPLHF
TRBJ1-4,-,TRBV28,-,TGTGCCAGCAGTTATCGTGGGGTAGGGGTTGAAAAACTGTTTTTT,CASSYRGVGVEKLFF
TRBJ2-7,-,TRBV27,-,TGTGCCAGCAGTTTAAGGCAGCGCCGGGGATACTACGAGCAGTACTTC,CASSLRQRRGYYEQYF
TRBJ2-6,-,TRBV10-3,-,TGTGCCATCAGTGAAGGGGGGGCTGGCACTGGGGCCAACGTCCTGACTTTC,CAISEGGAGTGANVLTF
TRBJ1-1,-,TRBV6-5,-,TGTGCCAGCAGTTACTCGCGGGGAAACGCGAACACTGAAGCTTTCTTT,CASSYSRGNANTEAFF
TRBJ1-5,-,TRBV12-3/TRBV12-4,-,TGTGCCAGCAGTTTATCCCCTTATCAGCCCCAGCATTTT,CASSLSPYQPQHF
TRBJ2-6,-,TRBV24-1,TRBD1,TGTGCCACCAGTGATCCCCACCGCGGCAGGGGGCATCCGATTGGGGCCAACGTCCTGACTTTC,CATSDPHRGRGHPIGANVLTF
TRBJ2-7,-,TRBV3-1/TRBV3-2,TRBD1,TGTGCCAGCAGCCTCACGCGCAGGGGGAGTTTAGAGGAGCAGTACTTC,CASSLTRRGSLEEQYF
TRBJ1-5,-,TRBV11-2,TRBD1,TGTGCCAGCAGCTTAGTGACTGTGACAGGGGTAGGTCAGCCCCAGCATTTT,CASSLVTVTGVGQPQHF
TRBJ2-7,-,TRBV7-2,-,TGTGCCAGCAGCCCGTCCTACGAGCAGTACTTC,CASSPSYEQYF
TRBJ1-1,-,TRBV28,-,TGTGCCAGCAGCCCCTTAGAGAACACTGAAGCTTTCTTT,CASSPLENTEAFF
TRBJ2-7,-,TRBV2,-,TGTGCCAGCAGTGGCCCCACGGAGAGGATATCCTACGAGCAGTACTTC,CASSGPTERISYEQYF
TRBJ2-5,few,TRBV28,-,TGTGCCAGCAGTTTTGCAGGGAGGGAGACCCAGTACTTC,CASSFAGRETQYF
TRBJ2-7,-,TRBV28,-,TGTGCCAGCAGTGCGTTTCAGGGCCCTACCTCCTACGAGCAGTACTTC,CASSAFQGPTSYEQYF
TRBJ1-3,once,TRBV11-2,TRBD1,TGTGCCAGCAGCTTACCCCGGACAGGGGGCTTCGGAAACACCATATATTTT,CASSLPRTGGFGNTIYF
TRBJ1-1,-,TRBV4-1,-,TGCGCCAGCAGCCATGCGACAGCGAACACTGAAGCTTTCTTT,CASSHATANTEAFF
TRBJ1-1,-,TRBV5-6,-,TGTGCCAGCAGCTTGGGTAGGGGCCCCATGAACACTGAAGCTTTCTTT,CASSLGRGPMNTEAFF
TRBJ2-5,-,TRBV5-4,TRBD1,TGTGCCAGCAGCCCTCAGGGGGCCGGAGAGACCCAGTACTTC,CASSPQGAGETQYF
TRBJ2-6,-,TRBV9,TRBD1,TGTGCCAGCAGCACGGGACAGGGGGCCTCTGGGGCCAACGTCCTGACTTTC,CASSTGQGASGANVLTF
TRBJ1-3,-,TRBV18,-,TGTGCCAGCCCTTCGGGGTCTGGAAACACCATATATTTT,CASPSGSGNTIYF
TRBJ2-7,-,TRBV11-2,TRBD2,TGTGCCAGCAGCTACGGGACTAGCGGATCCTACGAGCAGTACTTC,CASSYGTSGSYEQYF
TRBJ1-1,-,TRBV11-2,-,TGTGCCAGCAGATCGAACTCAGGGATGGGCACTGAAGCTTTCTTT,CASRSNSGMGTEAFF
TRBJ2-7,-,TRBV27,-,TGTGCCAGCAGTTTGTCTGGCGGGCCCGCTCGGGAGCAGTACTTC,CASSLSGGPAREQYF
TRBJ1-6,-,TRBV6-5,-,TGTGCCAGCAGTCTGGGGGAGGGAAATTCACCCCTCCACTTT,CASSLGEGNSPLHF
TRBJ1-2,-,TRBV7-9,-,TGTGCCAGCAGACCGGGACACGGAGCTAACTATGGCTACACCTTC,CASRPGHGANYGYTF
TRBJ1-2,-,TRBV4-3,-,TGCGCCAGCAGCCCCACCGTCTACAGGGAAGGGGACTATGGCTACACCTTC,CASSPTVYREGDYGYTF
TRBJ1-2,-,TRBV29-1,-,TGCAGCGTCTGGGGTAGGTGGGAGCCAAACCGCCATGGCTACACCTTC,CSVWGRWEPNRHGYTF
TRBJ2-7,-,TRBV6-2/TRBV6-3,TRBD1,TGTGCCAGCAGTTACACAACCGGGACAGGGGACGAGCAGTACTTC,CASSYTTGTGDEQYF
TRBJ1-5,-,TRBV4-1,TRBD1,TGCGCCAGCAGCCGATCCGGGACAGGGTACGATCAGCCCCAGCATTTT,CASSRSGTGYDQPQHF
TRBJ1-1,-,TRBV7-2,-,TGTGCCAGCAGCTTAACAGGAAGTGGCACTGAAGCTTTCTTT,CASSLTGSGTEAFF